These T cell receptor beta chains were read from a single sample in a study of T cell responses to AZD1222 COVID-19 vaccine. TCRdb's table, derived via immunoSEQ multiplex PCR, lists solely in-frame clones and lacks some. The data hold 100,000 to 150,000 clones, with about 87% observed a single time. This specimen consisted of peripheral blood, obtained on day 0 of AZD1222 vaccination. These receptors originate from an adult in good health. Both conserved end residues are part of each CDR3. A D gene is named only where the DNA matches it firmly. Expanded clones get a size class; other rows say once, few or many, or leave the size out.

v_call: TRBV2; j_call: TRBJ1-1; clone_size: .; d_call: .; cdr3_nt: TGTGCCAGCAGTTGGGACACTCGACGGGGCATGAACACTGAAGCTTTCTTT; cdr3_aa: CASSWDTRRGMNTEAFF
v_call: TRBV3-1/TRBV3-2; j_call: TRBJ2-3; clone_size: .; d_call: .; cdr3_nt: TGTGCCAGCAGCCAAGATATCTGGCAGGGCAAGGGCACAGATACGCAGTATTTT; cdr3_aa: CASSQDIWQGKGTDTQYF
v_call: TRBV3-1/TRBV3-2; j_call: TRBJ1-2; clone_size: .; d_call: .; cdr3_nt: TGTGCCAGCAGCCAAGGACCTCGGGGGTGGGACTATGGCTACACCTTC; cdr3_aa: CASSQGPRGWDYGYTF
v_call: TRBV28; j_call: TRBJ2-6; clone_size: .; d_call: .; cdr3_nt: TGTGCCAGCAGTCCCCCGGCTGGGGCCAACGTCCTGACTTTC; cdr3_aa: CASSPPAGANVLTF
v_call: TRBV28; j_call: TRBJ1-5; clone_size: .; d_call: TRBD1; cdr3_nt: TGTGCCAGCAGCCCTGGACAGGTAGGCAATCAGCCCCAGCATTTT; cdr3_aa: CASSPGQVGNQPQHF
v_call: TRBV10-1; j_call: TRBJ1-3; clone_size: .; d_call: .; cdr3_nt: TGCGCCAGCAGTCTTGACGGCGGCTCTGGAAACACCATATATTTT; cdr3_aa: CASSLDGGSGNTIYF
v_call: TRBV7-9; j_call: TRBJ1-1; clone_size: .; d_call: .; cdr3_nt: TGTGCCAGCAGCCGTGACACTAACACTGAAGCTTTCTTT; cdr3_aa: CASSRDTNTEAFF
v_call: TRBV5-4; j_call: TRBJ2-2; clone_size: .; d_call: .; cdr3_nt: TGTGCCAGCAGCATTAACGCCGGAAACACCGGGGAGCTGTTTTTT; cdr3_aa: CASSINAGNTGELFF
v_call: TRBV14; j_call: TRBJ1-3; clone_size: few; d_call: TRBD1; cdr3_nt: TGTGCCAGCAGCCCCAGGACAGGCGGCAGCTCTGGAAACACCATATATTTT; cdr3_aa: CASSPRTGGSSGNTIYF
v_call: TRBV5-5; j_call: TRBJ2-1; clone_size: .; d_call: TRBD1; cdr3_nt: TGTGCCAGCAGCTCGACAGGGCGCTCCTACAATGAGCAGTTCTTC; cdr3_aa: CASSSTGRSYNEQFF
v_call: TRBV5-4; j_call: TRBJ2-3; clone_size: once; d_call: TRBD2; cdr3_nt: TGTGCCAGCAGCTTGGGACTAGCGGGAGTAGCGGATACGCAGTATTTT; cdr3_aa: CASSLGLAGVADTQYF
v_call: TRBV24-1; j_call: TRBJ2-3; clone_size: .; d_call: .; cdr3_nt: TGTGCCACCAGTGATCCTGTAGCAGGTACCACGGATACGCAGTATTTT; cdr3_aa: CATSDPVAGTTDTQYF
v_call: TRBV19; j_call: TRBJ1-3; clone_size: .; d_call: .; cdr3_nt: TGTGCCAGTAGTATCGGTCGCGGAAACACCATATATTTT; cdr3_aa: CASSIGRGNTIYF
v_call: TRBV27; j_call: TRBJ2-3; clone_size: .; d_call: .; cdr3_nt: TGTGCCAGCAGATTGCGAGGCACAGATACGCAGTATTTT; cdr3_aa: CASRLRGTDTQYF
v_call: TRBV6-4; j_call: TRBJ2-2; clone_size: .; d_call: .; cdr3_nt: TGTGCCAGCAGGACTATGGGGGCCACCGGGGAGCTGTTTTTT; cdr3_aa: CASRTMGATGELFF
v_call: TRBV21-1; j_call: TRBJ1-2; clone_size: .; d_call: .; cdr3_nt: TGTGCCAGCAGCCCGCAGTGGGGACAGGGGGATGGCTACACCTTC; cdr3_aa: CASSPQWGQGDGYTF
v_call: TRBV6-5; j_call: TRBJ1-3; clone_size: .; d_call: TRBD1; cdr3_nt: TGTGCCAGCAGTTATAATAACAGGGGAGCTGGAAACACCATATATTTT; cdr3_aa: CASSYNNRGAGNTIYF
v_call: TRBV6-5; j_call: TRBJ2-7; clone_size: many; d_call: TRBD2; cdr3_nt: TGTGCCAGCAGCGAGGCTAGCGGGAGCTCCTACGAGCAGTACTTC; cdr3_aa: CASSEASGSSYEQYF
v_call: TRBV27; j_call: TRBJ2-3; clone_size: .; d_call: .; cdr3_nt: TGTGCCAGCTGTCCCCGCCGTTCGAGCACAGATACGCAGTATTTT; cdr3_aa: CASCPRRSSTDTQYF
v_call: TRBV5-5; j_call: TRBJ2-7; clone_size: .; d_call: .; cdr3_nt: TGTGCCAGCAGCGGGAACAGAGCCTACGAGCAGTACTTC; cdr3_aa: CASSGNRAYEQYF
v_call: TRBV7-8; j_call: TRBJ2-3; clone_size: .; d_call: .; cdr3_nt: TGTGCCAGCAGCTTCCCTAGCACAGATACGCAGTATTTT; cdr3_aa: CASSFPSTDTQYF
v_call: TRBV4-1; j_call: TRBJ2-1; clone_size: .; d_call: TRBD1; cdr3_nt: TGCGCCAGCAGCCACCCTGACAGGGATAATGAGCAGTTCTTC; cdr3_aa: CASSHPDRDNEQFF
v_call: TRBV18; j_call: TRBJ1-3; clone_size: .; d_call: .; cdr3_nt: TGTGCCAGCTCATTAGCTGCTTCTGGAAACACCATATATTTT; cdr3_aa: CASSLAASGNTIYF
v_call: TRBV30; j_call: TRBJ2-1; clone_size: .; d_call: .; cdr3_nt: TGTGCCTGGAGTGCCGGGACGGATGAGCAGTTCTTC; cdr3_aa: CAWSAGTDEQFF
v_call: TRBV21-1; j_call: TRBJ1-5; clone_size: .; d_call: .; cdr3_nt: TGTGCCAGCAGCTCCCTTAAGGGACAGGTAAGACAGCCCCAGCATTTT; cdr3_aa: CASSSLKGQVRQPQHF
v_call: TRBV7-9; j_call: TRBJ2-1; clone_size: .; d_call: .; cdr3_nt: TGTGCCAGCAGCTTAGCTCAGAGGGGTGAGCAGTTCTTC; cdr3_aa: CASSLAQRGEQFF
v_call: TRBV7-9; j_call: TRBJ1-1; clone_size: .; d_call: .; cdr3_nt: TGTGCCAGCAGCGCACAGAACACTGAAGCTTTCTTT; cdr3_aa: CASSAQNTEAFF
v_call: TRBV19; j_call: TRBJ2-3; clone_size: .; d_call: TRBD2; cdr3_nt: TGTGCCAGTAGTTCGTCGACTAGCGGGAGGGGAGATACGCAGTATTTT; cdr3_aa: CASSSSTSGRGDTQYF
v_call: TRBV10-1; j_call: TRBJ1-3; clone_size: .; d_call: TRBD1; cdr3_nt: TGCGCCAGGACAGGGGGTGGAAACACCATATATTTT; cdr3_aa: CARTGGGNTIYF
v_call: TRBV5-4; j_call: TRBJ2-3; clone_size: .; d_call: TRBD2; cdr3_nt: TGTGCCAGCAGCTTGTTTTCTAGCGGGACTAGCACAGATACGCAGTATTTT; cdr3_aa: CASSLFSSGTSTDTQYF
v_call: TRBV6-5; j_call: TRBJ2-3; clone_size: .; d_call: .; cdr3_nt: TGTGCCAGCAGTTATGGGGGGGCTGGCACAGATACGCAGTATTTT; cdr3_aa: CASSYGGAGTDTQYF
v_call: TRBV12-3/TRBV12-4; j_call: TRBJ1-2; clone_size: .; d_call: .; cdr3_nt: TGTGCCAGCAGCCAGACAGTAAACTATGGCTACACCTTC; cdr3_aa: CASSQTVNYGYTF
v_call: TRBV5-6; j_call: TRBJ2-7; clone_size: .; d_call: .; cdr3_nt: TGTGCCAGCAGCTTTGGGACTGGTACCTACGAGCAGTACTTC; cdr3_aa: CASSFGTGTYEQYF
v_call: TRBV2; j_call: TRBJ1-2; clone_size: .; d_call: .; cdr3_nt: TGTGCCACCCAACCCCAGGTCAACGAGGGCTACACCTTC; cdr3_aa: CATQPQVNEGYTF
v_call: TRBV9; j_call: TRBJ2-7; clone_size: .; d_call: .; cdr3_nt: TGTGCCAGCAGCGTAGGGCGGCTGGGCTACGAGCAGTACTTC; cdr3_aa: CASSVGRLGYEQYF
v_call: TRBV29-1; j_call: TRBJ1-2; clone_size: .; d_call: .; cdr3_nt: TGCAGCGTTGAGGTATCGGGGACGCTTAACTATGGCTACACCTTC; cdr3_aa: CSVEVSGTLNYGYTF
v_call: TRBV28; j_call: TRBJ1-3; clone_size: .; d_call: .; cdr3_nt: TGTGCCAGCAGTTTTTTCGAAGGGGCGAGTGACACCATATATTTT; cdr3_aa: CASSFFEGASDTIYF
v_call: TRBV28; j_call: TRBJ1-1; clone_size: .; d_call: TRBD1; cdr3_nt: TGTGCCAGCAGTTTGGGGACAGGCCAAGTCACTGAAGCTTTCTTT; cdr3_aa: CASSLGTGQVTEAFF
v_call: TRBV9; j_call: TRBJ2-1; clone_size: .; d_call: .; cdr3_nt: TGTGCCAGCAGCCCCCAGGGGAGCGGTACCTACAATGAGCAGTTCTTC; cdr3_aa: CASSPQGSGTYNEQFF
v_call: TRBV5-6; j_call: TRBJ1-2; clone_size: .; d_call: .; cdr3_nt: TGTGCCAGCAGCTCCCTTCGTAGGGGCTACACCTTC; cdr3_aa: CASSSLRRGYTF
v_call: TRBV3-1/TRBV3-2; j_call: TRBJ1-1; clone_size: .; d_call: .; cdr3_nt: TGTGCCAGCAGCCAAGACGTAATATCGGCGAGTATGAGGTGGAACACTGAAGCTTTCTTT; cdr3_aa: CASSQDVISASMRWNTEAFF
v_call: TRBV28; j_call: TRBJ2-7; clone_size: .; d_call: TRBD2; cdr3_nt: TGTGCCAGCAGTTTATCTGGGGGGGGACTAGCGGGAGTATACTCCCCGCAGTACTTC; cdr3_aa: CASSLSGGGLAGVYSPQYF
v_call: TRBV4-1; j_call: TRBJ1-5; clone_size: .; d_call: .; cdr3_nt: TGCGCCAGCAGCCAAGAGAGACAGCTCAATCAGCCCCAGCATTTT; cdr3_aa: CASSQERQLNQPQHF
v_call: TRBV9; j_call: TRBJ1-2; clone_size: .; d_call: .; cdr3_nt: TGTGCCAGCAGCCAAGACGGCTATGGCTACACCTTC; cdr3_aa: CASSQDGYGYTF
v_call: TRBV30; j_call: TRBJ2-2; clone_size: medium-sized; d_call: TRBD1; cdr3_nt: TGTGCCTGGAAGGTCAGGGGGCAGGACACCGGGGAGCTGTTTTTT; cdr3_aa: CAWKVRGQDTGELFF
v_call: TRBV2; j_call: TRBJ1-5; clone_size: once; d_call: TRBD1; cdr3_nt: TGTGCCAGCACCGACGACAGGGGTCAGCCCCAGCATTTT; cdr3_aa: CASTDDRGQPQHF
v_call: TRBV18; j_call: TRBJ1-6; clone_size: .; d_call: .; cdr3_nt: TGTGCCAGCTCACCACCGGGCAGGAATAATTCACCCCTCCACTTT; cdr3_aa: CASSPPGRNNSPLHF
v_call: TRBV5-6; j_call: TRBJ1-3; clone_size: .; d_call: TRBD1; cdr3_nt: TGTGCCAGCAGCGAAGACAGGGGGTATGGAAACACCATATATTTT; cdr3_aa: CASSEDRGYGNTIYF
v_call: TRBV6-6; j_call: TRBJ1-2; clone_size: .; d_call: TRBD1; cdr3_nt: TGTGCCAGCAGTTCCAGATCGACAGGGGCCTACTATGGCTACACCTTC; cdr3_aa: CASSSRSTGAYYGYTF
v_call: TRBV5-1; j_call: TRBJ2-7; clone_size: once; d_call: TRBD2; cdr3_nt: TGCGCCAGCAGCCGGGGTTTGGGCGGGGGGGATTCTCGCAACCGGTACGAGCAGTACTTC; cdr3_aa: CASSRGLGGGDSRNRYEQYF
v_call: TRBV19; j_call: TRBJ2-7; clone_size: .; d_call: TRBD1; cdr3_nt: TGTGCCAGTAGTCAGGACAGGCCGCCCTACGAGCAGTACTTC; cdr3_aa: CASSQDRPPYEQYF
v_call: TRBV27; j_call: TRBJ2-7; clone_size: .; d_call: TRBD1; cdr3_nt: TGTGCCAGCAGTTTATCGGGACAGGGGGCTGGCGAGCAGTACTTC; cdr3_aa: CASSLSGQGAGEQYF
v_call: TRBV18; j_call: TRBJ1-5; clone_size: .; d_call: TRBD1; cdr3_nt: TGTGCCAGCTCAAAAGGACAGGGAGATCAGCCCCAGCATTTT; cdr3_aa: CASSKGQGDQPQHF